This T cell receptor (beta chain) stems from a study of vaccination effects on CD4 cells after COVID-19. Overall study: BNT162b2 vaccine or mRNA-1273 vaccine was given to participants in two doses.

Expansion of antigen-specific CD4+ T cells with viral peptide pools was carried out by the ViraFEST assay before sequencing. Cells that had been cultured for 10 days were the source of isolated CD4+ T cells. Vaccine recipients, nucleocapsid antibody negative, had no prior SARS-CoV-2 infection. V lost 3 bases to trimming and J lost 5 bases; unmatched junction nucleotides: 10. Germline values: CDR1 ENHRY, CDR2 SYGVKD. This CDR3 region has 16 residues. The data were produced by immunoSEQ multiplex PCR, yet TCRdb's version contains in-frame clones alone and is incomplete. The sample lists about 55,000 clones; under 75% were seen once. With respect to this clone: The antigen remains undetermined.

The sample in question was CD4+ T cells from PBMCs cultured with SARS-CoV-2 spike peptides, obtained before COVID-19 vaccination. The clonotype originates from a human donor who received a COVID-19 vaccine. The chain carries TRBV10-3 and TRBJ2-4; 7 nucleotides match TRBD1. Written as DNA, the CDR3 is TGTGCCATCAGTGACCCAGGGGGAAGGGGTGAAAACATTCAGTACTTC. It translates to CAISDPGGRGENIQYF.